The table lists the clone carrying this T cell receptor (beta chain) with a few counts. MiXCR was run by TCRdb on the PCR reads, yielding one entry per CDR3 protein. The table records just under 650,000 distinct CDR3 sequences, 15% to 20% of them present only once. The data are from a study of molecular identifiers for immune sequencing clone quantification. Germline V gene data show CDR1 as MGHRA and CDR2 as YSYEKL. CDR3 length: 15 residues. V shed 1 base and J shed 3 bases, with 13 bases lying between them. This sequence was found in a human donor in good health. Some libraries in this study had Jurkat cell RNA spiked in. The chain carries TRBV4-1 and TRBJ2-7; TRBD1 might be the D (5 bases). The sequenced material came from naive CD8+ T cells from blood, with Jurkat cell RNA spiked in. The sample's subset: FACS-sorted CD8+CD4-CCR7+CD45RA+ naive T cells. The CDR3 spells CASSQGPDSYYEQYF. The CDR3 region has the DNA TGCGCCAGCAGCCAAGGCCCAGACAGTTACTACGAGCAGTACTTC.